This passage covers 13 T cell receptor beta chains from one sample sequenced in a study of monozygotic twins with inflammatory bowel disease. Using the 5' RACE reads, TCRdb records one entry per CDR3 protein without DNA. The listing contains approximately 400,000 distinct CDR3 sequences. The specimen was blood. These receptors all stem from a human donor with ulcerative colitis or Crohn's disease, or a healthy co-twin of an affected twin (not recorded which).

This chain joins TRBV7-6 and TRBJ2-2. The CDR3 runs to 15 residues. CDR1 SGHVS and CDR2 FNYEAQ come from the germline V gene. The chain's CDR3 is CASSLIAGNTGELFF.

The chain employs TRBV29-1 and TRBJ2-7; the TCRdb call, TRBD2, lacks DNA for checking. The CDR3 loop spans 15 amino acids. Germline V lookup: CDR1 SQVTM, CDR2 ANQGSEA. The chain's CDR3 is CSVDSTSGGTYEQYF.

The V call is TRBV6-2 or TRBV6-3, the J call TRBJ1-5; TCRdb lists TRBD1, though no DNA is available to test this call. The germline V gene has CDR1 MNHEY and CDR2 SVGEGT. CDR3 size: 18 residues. The CDR3 sequence is CASSRQGTLLEGNQPQHF.

The genes are TRBV5-1 and TRBJ2-2; checking the TCRdb D call of TRBD2 is not possible without DNA. This CDR3 is built from 14 residues. Germline CDR1 and CDR2: SGHRS and YFSETQ. CDR3 in amino acids: CASMLAGAAGELFF.

This chain joins TRBV20-1 and TRBJ1-6; no DNA is available, so the TRBD1 call from TCRdb remains unchecked. Germline V lookup: CDR1 DFQATT, CDR2 SNEGSKA (reference sequence). CDR3 length: 16 amino acids. CDR3 sequence reads: CSAIKTGSVGASPLHF.

CDR3 residues: CASSPSGRADTQYF. This chain links TRBV9 with TRBJ2-3; TCRdb's D call of TRBD2 is untestable without DNA. Germline V gene data show CDR1 as SGDLS and CDR2 as YYNGEE. This CDR3 spans 14 amino acids.

CDR3 amino acids: CATSRATAGGTQYF. The J gene is TRBJ2-5, the V gene TRBV15; TCRdb's D call of TRBD2 is untestable without DNA. This CDR3 is 14 amino acids long. Germline assignment: CDR1 LNHNV and CDR2 YYDKDF (reference sequence).

The chain has TRBV10-3 and TRBJ2-2. CDR1 and CDR2 (germline): ENHRY, SYGVKD. This CDR3 is built from 15 residues. CDR3 in amino acids: CAISESEQSTGELFF.

The chain couples TRBV7-9 to TRBJ2-1. From germline, CDR1 is SEHNR and CDR2 FQNEAQ (reference sequence). CDR3 length: 11 amino acids. The CDR3 spells CASSQNYEQFF. The complete variable domain, with remaining parts taken from reference TRBV7-9 and TRBJ2-1, reads DTGVSQNPRHKITKRGQNVTFRCDPISEHNRLYWYRQTLGQGPEFLTYFQNEAQLEKSRLLSDRFSAERPKGSFSTLEIQRTEQGDSAMYLCASSQNYEQFFGPGTRLTVL.

This rearrangement joins TRBV12-3 or TRBV12-4 to TRBJ2-1; there is no DNA to check the TCRdb D call of TRBD1. This CDR3 spans 15 amino acids. The CDR3 here is CASRLQTGDYNEQFF.

The chain carries TRBV7-9 and TRBJ1-1. The CDR3 is 12 residues long. Germline V gives CDR1 SEHNR, CDR2 FQNEAQ (reference sequence). CDR3 sequence: CASSLRHTEAFF.

The chain couples TRBV30 to TRBJ1-6; TCRdb designates TRBD1, a call that cannot be tested without DNA. Germline assignment: CDR1 GTSNPN and CDR2 SVGIG (reference sequence). This CDR3 has 15 residues. The CDR3 sequence is CAWSVPGQYNSPLHF.

The chain carries TRBV29-1 and TRBJ2-5; TCRdb's D gene call, TRBD1, goes unchecked for lack of DNA. Germline V gene data show CDR1 as SQVTM and CDR2 as ANQGSEA. The CDR3 consists of 12 residues. The CDR3 protein is CSVEDLGTILSF.